This TCR beta chain was profiled in a study of blood T cell repertoires in COVID-19. Methods used by the authors: Nucleated cell counts were estimated from reference gene primer amplification. Measured with immunoSEQ multiplex PCR; TCRdb has only the in-frame clones, and not every one. V and J calls and clone size are copied from that table; D and trimming were computed from the DNA. Of about 230,000 clones in the sample, more than 65% were seen once. The CDR3 has 14 amino acids. In germline, CDR1 is LGHDT, CDR2 YNNKEL (reference sequence). V was pared by 6 bases and J by 3 bases, with 7 bases of the junction left unmatched.

The sample taken for sequencing was peripheral blood. The sequence derives from a man aged 35 to 55 who had recovered from COVID-19. The rearrangement links TRBV3-1 (or the pseudogene TRBV3-2) to TRBJ1-1; 7 nucleotides match TRBD1. CDR3 nucleotide sequence: TGTGCCAGCAGTAACAGGGGCGGGTACACTGAAGCTTTCTTT. It yields the protein CASSNRGGYTEAFF.